This T cell receptor beta chain came from a study of CD8 T cells in ankylosing spondylitis. TCR beta libraries were made by quantitative 5'-RACE with molecular barcodes. TCRdb independently ran MiXCR on the 5' RACE reads; one entry per CDR3 protein. This repertoire shows about 92,000 distinct CDR3 sequences, roughly 9.6% found once; its top ten account for approximately 5.5%. Study findings and constraints: For ankylosing spondylitis blood, a TCR beta motif of 7 or 8 highly homologous variants appeared characteristic. Previously reported in reactive arthritis synovial fluid and blood were some of the motif variants. Significantly higher representation of disease-linked clones was reported for matched ankylosing spondylitis synovial fluid.

Germline CDR1 and CDR2: SGHRS and YFSETQ. This CDR3 spans 17 amino acids. The trim removed 1 base at V and 8 bases at J, leaving 17 bases unmatched. This clonotype was observed at least ten times. The antigen is not known. The sample consisted of blood, either unsorted or a sorted T cell fraction (not recorded which). The J gene is TRBJ1-1, the V gene TRBV5-1, with 7 bases lining up with TRBD1. The clonotype originates from a male donor with ankylosing spondylitis or in good health (not recorded which). The CDR3 DNA is TGCGCCAGCAGCTTGTTCCCAGGGACAGAAGAAGGGGCAGAAGCTTTCTTT. It codes for CASSLFPGTEEGAEAFF.